A single sample gave rise to the 16 T cell receptor beta chains below, sequenced in a study of technical replicates of blood from a few donors. This table comes from immunoSEQ multiplex PCR, and its TCRdb copy is limited to in-frame clones, with some not included. Here the sample spans roughly 70,000 clones, 93% being singletons. The sample consisted of T cells isolated from PBMCs. The receptors come from a human donor in good health.

The rearrangement joins TRBV19 to TRBJ2-1, with 7 bases fitting TRBD2. The CDR3 has 16 amino acids. Unmatched junction bases numbered 15, after V lost 6 bases and J lost 7 bases. Germline assignment: CDR1 LNHDA and CDR2 SQIVND (reference sequence). CDR3 DNA sequence: TGTGCCAGTAGACAATGGGAGGGCGAAGCGTTGAATGAGCAGTTCTTC. Translation: CASRQWEGEALNEQFF. Full variable domain (outside the CDR3, taken from reference TRBV19 and TRBJ2-1): DGGITQSPKYLFRKEGQNVTLSCEQNLNHDAMYWYRQDPGQGLRLIYYSQIVNDFQKGDIAEGYSVSREKKESFPLTVTSAQKNPTAFYLCASRQWEGEALNEQFFGPGTRLTVL.

The rearrangement links TRBV5-1 to TRBJ2-7, with 7 bases aligning to TRBD1. The germline V gene encodes CDR1 SGHRS and CDR2 YFSETQ. The CDR3 covers 16 residues. With 4 bases clipped from V and 6 bases from J, the junction kept 16 bases outside the gene matches. The CDR3 sequence is CASSISGTVRGSEQYF. CDR3 in DNA: TGCGCCAGCAGCATCTCCGGGACAGTTAGAGGAAGCGAGCAGTACTTC.

The V and J genes are TRBV28 and TRBJ2-7; weak D call: TRBD2 (6 bases). The length of the CDR3 is 14 residues. In germline, CDR1 is MDHEN, CDR2 SYDVKM. V dropped 3 bases and J dropped 6 bases, with 15 bases sitting between them. CDR3 coding DNA: TGTGCCAGCAGTTTCGGGGGTAGTTTCATCGAGCAGTACTTC. It is translated as CASSFGGSFIEQYF.

This sequence joins TRBV7-9 and TRBJ2-2, with 8 bases fitting TRBD1. Germline V lookup: CDR1 SEHNR, CDR2 FQNEAQ (reference sequence). V shed 5 bases and J 4 bases; nucleotides not matched to a gene: 3. This CDR3 is 14 amino acids long. The CDR3: CASSPGGFTGELFF. In DNA, the CDR3 is TGTGCCAGCAGCCCAGGGGGCTTCACCGGGGAGCTGTTTTTT.

V usage is TRBV7-8 and J usage is TRBJ2-7; 8 bases match TRBD2. In germline, CDR1 is SGHVS, CDR2 FQNEAQ. V trimming: 3 bases; J trimming: 2 bases; junction bases outside the gene matches: 9. The length of the CDR3 is 16 residues. Here the CDR3 DNA reads TGTGCCAGCAGCTTCGGTCGGCGGGGGGCAACCTACGAGCAGTACTTC. This encodes CASSFGRRGATYEQYF. Together with reference TRBV7-8 and TRBJ2-7, the CDR3 gives the full variable domain: GAGVSQSPRYKVAKRGQDVALRCDPISGHVSLFWYQQALGQGPEFLTYFQNEAQLDKSGLPSDRFFAERPEGSVSTLKIQRTQQEDSAVYLCASSFGRRGATYEQYFGPGTRLTVT.

The table lists this clone with a count of one. The J gene is TRBJ1-3, the V gene TRBV5-6, with D maybe TRBD1 (6 bases). Germline assignment: CDR1 SGHDT and CDR2 YYEEEE. The CDR3 covers 17 residues. V lost 4 bases, J lost 1 base, and 18 bases lay in between. CDR3: CASSLERLDRSGNTIYF. The CDR3 DNA sequence: TGTGCCAGCAGCCTAGAACGCCTTGACAGGTCTGGAAACACCATATATTTT.

The chain is built from TRBV13 and TRBJ2-7, with TRBD1 matching over 9 bases. The ends lost 5 bases at V and 5 bases at J; junction bases unmatched: 10. This CDR3 comprises 15 residues. CDR1 is PRHDT, CDR2 FYEKMQ, per germline (reference sequence). The DNA for the CDR3 is TGTGCCAGCAGCATATATGGGACAGGGTCCCACGAGCAGTACTTC. Encoded protein: CASSIYGTGSHEQYF.

The chain joins TRBV6-5 to TRBJ2-7, with 9 bases aligning to TRBD2. Looked up from germline, CDR1 is MNHEY and CDR2 is SVGAGI. The ends lost 0 bases at V and 4 bases at J; junction bases unmatched: 7. The CDR3 spans 16 residues. CDR3 sequence: CASSYSNSGGSYEQYF. The CDR3 DNA follows: TGTGCCAGCAGTTACTCAAATAGCGGGGGAAGTTACGAGCAGTACTTC.

The chain combines TRBV5-1 with TRBJ2-3, with D possibly TRBD1 on 6 matching bases. With 5 bases removed from V and 0 bases from J, the gap between germline ends came to 10 bases. Per germline, CDR1 SGHRS and CDR2 YFSETQ. The length of the CDR3 is 14 residues. The CDR3, as DNA: TGCGCCAGCAGGACGGGACAAAGCACAGATACGCAGTATTTT. This sequence encodes CASRTGQSTDTQYF.

This clone was seen a few times. This chain links TRBV28 with TRBJ2-7; possibly TRBD1 for D (6 bases). Per the germline V gene, CDR1 is MDHEN and CDR2 is SYDVKM. This CDR3 contains 17 residues. V lost 6 bases, J lost 0 bases, and 21 bases lay in between. The CDR3 protein is CASSLTRQVVTSYEQYF. CDR3 DNA: TGTGCCAGCAGCTTAACCAGACAGGTCGTAACCTCCTACGAGCAGTACTTC.

This chain links TRBV21-1 with TRBJ1-4; no DNA check was done on the table's D call, TRBD1. TRBV21-1 is a listed pseudogene. The CDR3 spans 17 residues. For the CDR3, the DNA is TGTGCCAGCAGCAAAGCGCTTTTGGGCACAACTAATGAAAAACTGTTTTTT. It specifies CASSKALLGTTNEKLFF.

This chain connects TRBV10-2 to TRBJ1-1; a weak D match, TRBD1 (5 bases). The CDR3 spans 15 residues. CDR1 WSHSY and CDR2 SAAADI come from the germline V gene. The germline V and J ends were trimmed by 6 bases and 1 base, with 15 bases remaining between them. CDR3 amino acids: CASRPVTETNTEAFF. The CDR3 nucleotides read TGCGCCAGCAGACCCGTGACAGAGACGAACACTGAAGCTTTCTTT.

The chain links TRBV29-1 to TRBJ2-1, with D maybe TRBD2 (6 bases). Deletions cut 2 bases from V and 8 bases from J, with 16 bases between. CDR3 length equals 14 residues. Germline values: CDR1 SQVTM, CDR2 ANQGSEA. In DNA form, the CDR3 reads TGCAGCGTTGAAACTTATAAGCGGGCCCATGAGCAGTTCTTC. Its protein is CSVETYKRAHEQFF.

V is TRBV5-6 and J is TRBJ1-5; D remains unclear. The V and J ends lost 5 bases and 6 bases respectively, with 12 bases between them. This CDR3 is built from 13 residues. Germline loops: CDR1 SGHDT, CDR2 YYEEEE. The CDR3 is CASSLNEGQPQHF. In DNA, the CDR3 is TGTGCCAGCAGTTTGAACGAGGGTCAGCCCCAGCATTTT.

The CDR3 nucleotides are TGCGCCAGCCTGGCGCTAGCGGGAGACTACGAGCAGTACTTC. This gives the protein CASLALAGDYEQYF. The chain has TRBV10-2 and TRBJ2-7, with 10 nucleotides matching TRBD2. The CDR3 sequence is 14 residues long. Germline V gene data show CDR1 as WSHSY and CDR2 as SAAADI. J was trimmed by 3 bases and V by 8 bases; bases with no gene match: 7.

This clone has a handful of counts. V and J are TRBV29-1 and TRBJ1-1; tentatively, D is TRBD1 (6 bases). CDR3 length: 11 amino acids. Trimming took 5 bases from V and 8 from J, leaving 12 bases between them. The germline V gene encodes CDR1 SQVTM and CDR2 ANQGSEA. CDR3 nucleotides: TGCAGCGTTTGCAACGACAGGGAAGCTTTCTTT. It encodes CSVCNDREAFF.